In this sample, the clone carrying this TCR beta chain turned up a few times. Antigen: not known. Time point: patch test 1, 2 weeks after DPC sensitization. Treatment noted: therapeutic diphenylcyclopropenone sensitization with weekly scalp DPC. The length of the CDR3 is 14 residues. The germline CDR1 and CDR2 sequences are SGHTA and FQGTGA. V gave up 2 bases and J gave up 3 bases; unmatched junction bases: 4. Individual cDNA molecules (in the library) carried attached unique molecular identifiers. In TCRdb, the RACE reads were re-called with MiXCR into one record per CDR3 protein. The repertoire consists of around 340,000 distinct CDR3 sequences, with around 6.9% occurring once and the leading ten covering roughly 8%. This sample is part of a study of human T cells and chemical hapten exposure. Study-level background: Sensitization applied 2% DPC to roughly 2 cm by roughly 2 cm of upper inner arm skin.

Study-level findings and limits: There was alopecia in the donors, so their immune response may differ from that of healthy people.

This rearrangement joins TRBV7-3 to TRBJ2-7; 7 bases align to TRBD2. The sample consisted of whole blood, taken in connection with sensitization to the hapten diphenylcyclopropenone (DPC). The sequence derives from a woman younger than 35 with alopecia areata. Some clones in this sample may be carry-over from other donors' samples. CDR3 protein: CASSLGGGGYEQYF. CDR3 sequence (DNA): TGTGCCAGCAGCTTAGGCGGGGGAGGCTACGAGCAGTACTTC.